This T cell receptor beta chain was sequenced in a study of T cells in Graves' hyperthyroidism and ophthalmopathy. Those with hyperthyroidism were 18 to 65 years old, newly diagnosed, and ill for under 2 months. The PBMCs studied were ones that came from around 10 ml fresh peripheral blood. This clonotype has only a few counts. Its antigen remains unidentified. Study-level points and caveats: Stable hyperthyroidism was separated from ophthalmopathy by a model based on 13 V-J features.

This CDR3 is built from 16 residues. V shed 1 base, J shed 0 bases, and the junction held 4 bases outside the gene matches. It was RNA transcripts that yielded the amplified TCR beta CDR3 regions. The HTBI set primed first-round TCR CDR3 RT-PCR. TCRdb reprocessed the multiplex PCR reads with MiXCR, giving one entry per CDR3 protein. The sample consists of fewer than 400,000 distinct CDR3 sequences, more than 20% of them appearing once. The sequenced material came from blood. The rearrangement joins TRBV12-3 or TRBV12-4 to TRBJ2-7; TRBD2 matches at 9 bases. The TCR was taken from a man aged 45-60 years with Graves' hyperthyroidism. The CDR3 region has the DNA TGTGCCAGCAGTTTAGAAGCGGGAGGCCCCTCCTACGAGCAGTACTTC. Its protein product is CASSLEAGGPSYEQYF.